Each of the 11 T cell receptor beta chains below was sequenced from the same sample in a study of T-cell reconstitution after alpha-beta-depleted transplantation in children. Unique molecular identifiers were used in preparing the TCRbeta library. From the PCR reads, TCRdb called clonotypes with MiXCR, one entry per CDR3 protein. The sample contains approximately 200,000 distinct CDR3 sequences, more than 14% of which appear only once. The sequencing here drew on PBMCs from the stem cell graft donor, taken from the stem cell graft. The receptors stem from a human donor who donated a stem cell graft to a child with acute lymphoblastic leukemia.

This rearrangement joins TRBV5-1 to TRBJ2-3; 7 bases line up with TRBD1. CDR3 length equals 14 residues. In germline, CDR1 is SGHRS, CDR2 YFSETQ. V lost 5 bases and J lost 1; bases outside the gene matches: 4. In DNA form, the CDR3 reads TGCGCCAGCAGTAGGGGGCGCGGCACAGATACGCAGTATTTT. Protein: CASSRGRGTDTQYF.

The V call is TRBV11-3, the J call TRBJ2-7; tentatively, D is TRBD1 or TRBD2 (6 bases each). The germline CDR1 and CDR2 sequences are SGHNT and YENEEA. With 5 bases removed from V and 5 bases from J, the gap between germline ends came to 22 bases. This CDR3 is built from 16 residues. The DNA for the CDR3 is TGTGCCAGCAGCCCCCTGGGGGGCGCAGGAAGGGACGAGCAGTACTTC. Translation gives CASSPLGGAGRDEQYF. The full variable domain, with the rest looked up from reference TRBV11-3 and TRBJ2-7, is EAGVVQSPRYKIIEKKQPVAFWCNPISGHNTLYWYLQNLGQGPELLIRYENEEAVDDSQLPKDRFSAERLKGVDSTLKIQPAELGDSAVYLCASSPLGGAGRDEQYFGPGTRLTVT.

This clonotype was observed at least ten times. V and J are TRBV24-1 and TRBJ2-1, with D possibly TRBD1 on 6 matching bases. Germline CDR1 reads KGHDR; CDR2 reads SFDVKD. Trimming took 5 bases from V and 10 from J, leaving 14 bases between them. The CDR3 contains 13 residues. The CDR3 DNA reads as TGTGCCACCAGTGCCCATACAGGGTGGGAGCAGTTCTTC. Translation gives CATSAHTGWEQFF.

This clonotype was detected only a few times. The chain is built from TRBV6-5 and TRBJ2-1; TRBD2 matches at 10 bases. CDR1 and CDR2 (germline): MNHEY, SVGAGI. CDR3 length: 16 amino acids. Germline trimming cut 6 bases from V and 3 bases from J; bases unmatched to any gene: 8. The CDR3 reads CASSSSGSSVYNEQFF. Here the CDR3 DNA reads TGTGCCAGCAGCTCTAGCGGGAGTTCGGTCTACAATGAGCAGTTCTTC.

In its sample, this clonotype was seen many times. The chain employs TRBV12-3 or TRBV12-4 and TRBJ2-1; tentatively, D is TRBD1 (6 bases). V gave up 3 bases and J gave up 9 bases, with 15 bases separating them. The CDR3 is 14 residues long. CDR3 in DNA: TGTGCCAGCAGTTTTGCTCAGGGGTTTGGTGAGCAGTTCTTC. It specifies CASSFAQGFGEQFF.

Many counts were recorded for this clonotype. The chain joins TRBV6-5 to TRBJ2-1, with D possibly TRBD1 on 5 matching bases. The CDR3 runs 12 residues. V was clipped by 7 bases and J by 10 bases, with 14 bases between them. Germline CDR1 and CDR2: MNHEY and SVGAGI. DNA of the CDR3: TGTGCCAGCACAGCAGGGTATGGGGAGCAGTTCTTC. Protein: CASTAGYGEQFF.

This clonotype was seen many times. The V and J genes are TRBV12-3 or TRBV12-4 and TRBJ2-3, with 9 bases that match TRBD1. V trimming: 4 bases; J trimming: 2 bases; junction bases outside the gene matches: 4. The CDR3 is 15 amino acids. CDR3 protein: CASSSGTGYTDTQYF. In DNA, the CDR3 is TGTGCCAGCAGTTCCGGGACAGGGTACACAGATACGCAGTATTTT.

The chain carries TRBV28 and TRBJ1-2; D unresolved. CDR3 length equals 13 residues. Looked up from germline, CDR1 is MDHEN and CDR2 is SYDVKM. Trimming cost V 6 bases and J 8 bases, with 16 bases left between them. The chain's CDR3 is CASRRALGEGYTF. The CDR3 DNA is TGTGCCAGCAGGAGGGCTCTTGGCGAAGGCTACACCTTC.

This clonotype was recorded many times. The CDR3 DNA reads as TGCGCCAGCACCCCGGGACAGGCCACTGAAGCTTTCTTT. It translates to CASTPGQATEAFF. This chain joins TRBV10-2 and TRBJ1-1, with TRBD1 identical over 8 bases. CDR3 length: 13 amino acids. The V gene's germline CDR1 is WSHSY and CDR2 SAAADI. The V and J ends lost 7 bases and 4 bases, in that order; junction bases with no gene match: 5.

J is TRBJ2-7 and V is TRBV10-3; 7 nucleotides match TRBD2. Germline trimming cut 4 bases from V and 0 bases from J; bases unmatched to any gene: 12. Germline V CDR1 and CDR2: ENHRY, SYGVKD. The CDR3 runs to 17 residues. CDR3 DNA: TGTGCCATCAGTGCTACCGGGACTACCAGGAGCTCCTACGAGCAGTACTTC. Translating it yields CAISATGTTRSSYEQYF.

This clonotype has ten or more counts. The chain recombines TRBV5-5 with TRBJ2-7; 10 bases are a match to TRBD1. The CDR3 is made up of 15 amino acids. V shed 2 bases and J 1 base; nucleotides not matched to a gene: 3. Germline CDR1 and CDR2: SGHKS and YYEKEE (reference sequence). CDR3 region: CASSFGTGASYEQYF. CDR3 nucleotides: TGTGCCAGCAGCTTCGGGACAGGGGCATCCTACGAGCAGTACTTC.